This TCR beta chain derives from a study of blood T cells in healthy people across ages (dated by TCRdb to between 2014 and 2017). Describing the broader study: In model experiments, template switching captured about one uniquely barcoded TCR beta cDNA molecule for every two T cells. To track age-related changes in TCR beta repertoire diversity, the study relied on deep sequencing normalized with unique cDNA molecular identifiers. Donors were grouped into four age groups: young (average 16 years), middle-aged (around 39), aged (around 62) and long-lived (over 80). For two donors (one aged 18 to 29 and one aged 80 or older), the study analyzed two additional independent replicas of 1 million unique cDNA reads from the same blood draw. Results the study describes overall, beyond this receptor: Observed TCR beta diversity per million T cells fell roughly linearly with age, and a significant reduction was already apparent by age roughly 40. Since profiling was done on bulk unsorted PBMCs, naive and antigen-experienced compartments could not be conclusively compared. There was a strong correlation between observed TCR beta diversity and the percentage of naive T cells measured by flow cytometry. Donor CMV infection status was unknown, potentially confounding age-related changes in expanded clonotypes. Compared with the aged group, the long-lived group had more naive CD4+ T cells, fewer expanded clones and increased TCR diversity, a pattern suggesting age selection. Estimates of total diversity based on one million sequenced T cells were considered lower bounds and underestimates.

Donors were 30 to 45 systemically healthy Caucasian individuals from Russia aged roughly 6 to 100 years. Around 10 milliliters of peripheral blood were drawn from each donor into EDTA-treated Vacutainer tubes. Ficoll-Paque density-gradient centrifugation was used to isolate PBMCs, with at least 6 million per sample. Trizol reagent was used to extract total RNA from the PBMCs, yielding at least 5.5 micrograms per sample. For every donor, an aliquot of PBMCs went through flow cytometry to measure the percentages of naive CD45RAhigh/CD27high T cells. Notes on this clonotype: Its antigen target is currently unknown. Per-base quality was not reported, and no clone a single base away is much larger than it.

V sheds 7 bases and J sheds 2 bases, leaving 14 bases between their ends. The CDR3 runs 14 residues from the cysteine to the phenylalanine. Only the CDR3 region is kept as DNA, spanning 42 bases read in frame from base 1. The germline V gene (reference sequence) sets CDR1 to SEHNR and CDR2 to FQNEAQ. Libraries were built with 5' RACE. Sequencing relied on an Illumina HiSeq 2500. A second about 7 to 11 cycle PCR used a sample-barcoded 5' primer and a J-beta primer mix. A template-switch 5' adaptor carrying 12 random nucleotides introduced a unique molecular identifier onto each TCR beta cDNA molecule. Each sample yielded at least 3 million CDR3-containing paired-end reads. First-strand cDNA synthesis was performed from all RNA using the Mint cDNA synthesis kit, with priming by a TRBC-specific oligonucleotide. All cDNA was treated with uracil-DNA glycosylase and then went through a first 18-cycle PCR with the universal primers M1SS and BC2_uni_R. On the study's bioinformatics: Each sample was normalized by randomly selecting 1 million high-quality reads, each carrying a distinct molecular identifier. Instead of being binned into consensus sequences, reads with shared molecular identifiers were discarded. MiTCR, set to a Q25 quality threshold and the strictest error-elimination algorithm, was used for CDR3 identification, clonotype clustering and error correction. A nonparametric unseen species model using Euler transformation provided a lower-bound estimate of total TCR beta diversity. The public reads were reprocessed in TCRdb via fastp at Q25 and MiXCR, keeping in-frame beta chains. Each entry merges the rows of one CDR3 protein and shows their most common DNA and genes. The V and J calls here are based on TCRdb, not the publication. The sample contains about 760,000 distinct CDR3 sequences, around 25% of them found a single time. 9.4% of the sample lies in the top ten.

The same specimen was also included in a second study, on T cells of mothers and their children. As described in the second report: Donors were nine systemically healthy Caucasian individuals: three mothers and their six children. cDNA synthesis consumed the entire amount of extracted RNA, loaded at about 1.6 ug RNA in each 15 ul reaction. In the second PCR, the M1S primer added sample barcodes and 2-4 random nucleotides. Over 10 million TCR beta CDR3 reads came from each mother, compared with approximately 2.8 million reads from each child. TCR recombination output is similarly shaped by thymic selection in related and unrelated pairs, with a minor effect exerted by inherited differences. Normalized repertoire overlap was always slightly but never significantly higher in related than unrelated mother-child pairs. With a sensitivity of approximately 100 clones per million clonotypes, no persistent microchimeric T cell clones were detected. The study used deep NGS to compare TCR beta repertoires of mothers and children, seeking features distinguishing related mother-child pairs from unrelated individuals. On average, the children were roughly 11 +/- 4 years old, while the mothers were around 40 +/- 4 years old. Libraries were sequenced on Illumina HiSeq 2000 with 100+100 nt paired-end reads after adapter ligation with NEBNext reagents. To prevent cross-contamination, the mother and child libraries were prepared one month apart and sequenced in separate runs. Each donor had between roughly 500,000 and 2,200,000 distinct TCR beta clonotypes identified. Naive TCR beta clonotypes were estimated from low-frequency clonotypes matched to each donor's FACS-determined naive share, without sorting.

Sequenced input: blood. This receptor was taken from a boy aged 5-17 years in good health. This sequence uses TRBV7-9 and TRBJ1-1; the best D guess is TRBD1, with 5 bases matching. Here is the DNA: TGTGCCAGCACAGAGTGGGGACCCAACACTGAAGCTTTCTTT. Its translation is CASTEWGPNTEAFF.